The clone carrying this T cell receptor beta chain occurred many times. Its target is not known. This sample stems from a study of human T cells and chemical hapten exposure. Study-wide context: Sensitization applied 2% DPC to 2 cm by 2 cm of upper inner arm skin. Per-sample TCR yields varied mainly from small pooled library volume differences. Overall study findings and caveats: Significantly more large CDR3 similarity clusters arose among expanded TCRs than among controls.

Specified time point: patch test 3, about 24 weeks after DPC sensitization. Documented treatment: therapeutic diphenylcyclopropenone sensitization with weekly scalp DPC. Trimming took 2 bases from V and 3 from J; bases not matched to a gene: 7. This CDR3 contains 18 residues. Germline loops: CDR1 SEHNR, CDR2 FQNEAQ (reference sequence). During construction of the library, unique molecular identifiers were attached to individual cDNA molecules for quantitative, reproducible TCR counting. In TCRdb, the RACE reads were re-called with MiXCR into one record per CDR3 protein. The sample has under 200,000 distinct CDR3 sequences, 25% to 30% seen once.

This receptor was obtained from a woman younger than 35 with alopecia areata. Some clones in this sample may be carry-over from other donors' samples. The sample in question was whole blood, obtained in connection with sensitization to the hapten diphenylcyclopropenone (DPC). This chain connects TRBV7-9 to TRBJ2-1; 13 bases agree with TRBD2. The CDR3 is CASSLLTSGRHNYNEQFF. For the CDR3, the DNA is TGTGCCAGCAGCTTATTGACTAGCGGGAGGCACAACTACAATGAGCAGTTCTTC.